Shown below are 18 T cell receptor beta chains from a single sample sequenced in a study of T cells expressing NK-cell markers. TCRdb reprocessed the 5' RACE reads and stores each CDR3 protein as one record, lacking DNA. The data include approximately 460,000 distinct CDR3 sequences; the top ten clones carry 6% to 9.5%. Sequencing was performed on blood T cells: a sorted CD56 or NKG2C T cell subset, CD4+ or CD8+ T cells, or bulk PBMC T cells (not recorded which). The origin of the receptors is a woman between 18 and 70 years old in good health.

This chain connects TRBV5-1 to TRBJ2-4; the TRBD2 assignment by TCRdb is unverifiable without DNA. Germline CDR1 and CDR2: SGHRS and YFSETQ. CDR3 length: 15 residues. The CDR3 here is CASSLLPSGSYIQYF.

This CDR3 reads CATPAGPQNEQFF. The chain is built from TRBV2 and TRBJ2-1; TCRdb picks TRBD1, but there is no DNA to check that call. There are 13 residues in the CDR3. CDR1 is SNHLY and CDR2 is FYNNEI in the germline V gene.

The genes are TRBV20-1 and TRBJ2-7; TCRdb's D gene call, TRBD1, goes unchecked for lack of DNA. The germline V gene has CDR1 DFQATT and CDR2 SNEGSKA (reference sequence). The CDR3 covers 14 residues. The CDR3 sequence is CSAKVPTGAYEQYF.

The chain joins TRBV19 to TRBJ2-3; TCRdb outputs TRBD1, but without DNA this stays unchecked. CDR3 length equals 16 residues. The germline gives CDR1 LNHDA, CDR2 SQIVND (reference sequence). The CDR3 is CASSTTGTGPGILRYF.

The chain carries TRBV20-1 and TRBJ2-7; the D gene TCRdb calls, TRBD1, cannot be checked with no DNA. Germline V gene data show CDR1 as DFQATT and CDR2 as SNEGSKA (reference sequence). The CDR3 length is 15 residues. This CDR3 is CSARDRQGSSYEQYF.

The chain employs TRBV24-1 and TRBJ2-1; TCRdb calls TRBD2, which cannot be checked without DNA. Germline V CDR1 and CDR2: KGHDR, SFDVKD. The CDR3 runs 22 residues. The CDR3 loop reads CATSDPPSTSGSSPTSSYEQFF.

The chain is built from TRBV11-2 and TRBJ2-3; TCRdb indicates TRBD2, and absent DNA this call remains unverified. This CDR3 spans 17 amino acids. CDR1 is SGHAT and CDR2 is FQNNGV in the germline V gene. CDR3 amino acids: CASSSWGSGGSTDTQYF. The full variable domain, rest sourced from reference TRBV11-2 and TRBJ2-3, is EAGVAQSPRYKIIEKRQSVAFWCNPISGHATLYWYQQILGQGPKLLIQFQNNGVVDDSQLPKDRFSAERLKGVDSTLKIQPAKLEDSAVYLCASSSWGSGGSTDTQYFGPGTRLTVL.

This chain's CDR3 is CASSYRSAASYEQYF. The chain employs TRBV5-1 and TRBJ2-7; TCRdb indicates TRBD2, and absent DNA this call remains unverified. From germline, CDR1 is SGHRS and CDR2 YFSETQ. The CDR3 sequence is 15 residues long.

This chain links TRBV5-6 with TRBJ2-5; the TCRdb call, TRBD2, lacks DNA for checking. CDR3 length: 14 amino acids. From germline, CDR1 is SGHDT and CDR2 YYEEEE. CDR3 region: CASSWTSLQETQYF.

The V gene is TRBV12-3 or TRBV12-4, the J gene TRBJ1-1; the D call of TRBD1 rests on TCRdb alone, since no DNA is present to check it. The CDR3 loop spans 13 amino acids. The CDR3 sequence is CASSLTGGRWAFF.

This chain uses TRBV15 with TRBJ1-4. Germline assignment: CDR1 LNHNV and CDR2 YYDKDF (reference sequence). CDR3 length: 16 residues. CDR3 sequence: CATSRDPTATNEKLFF.

The chain uses TRBV20-1 and TRBJ2-5; without DNA, the TCRdb call of TRBD1 cannot be checked. This CDR3 has 13 residues. The germline gives CDR1 DFQATT, CDR2 SNEGSKA (reference sequence). CDR3 loop: CSARARTSGPQYF.

V usage is TRBV20-1 and J usage is TRBJ2-7; with no DNA, the TCRdb D assignment of TRBD1 cannot be verified. Germline V gene lookup returns CDR1 DFQATT and CDR2 SNEGSKA (reference sequence). The CDR3 is made up of 13 amino acids. The CDR3 is CSASGQTTYEQYF.

V gene TRBV5-1 combines with J gene TRBJ2-1; TCRdb selects TRBD2, and the lack of DNA leaves this call unchecked. CDR1 is SGHRS, CDR2 YFSETQ, per germline. The CDR3 totals 16 residues. The CDR3 protein is CASTLEGAGGPKEQFF. Complete variable domain (other parts from reference TRBV5-1 and TRBJ2-1): KAGVTQTPRYLIKTRGQQVTLSCSPISGHRSVSWYQQTPGQGLQFLFEYFSETQRNKGNFPGRFSGRQFSNSRSEMNVSTLELGDSALYLCASTLEGAGGPKEQFFGPGTRLTVL.

The rearrangement links TRBV7-8 to TRBJ1-1; TCRdb designates TRBD1, a call that cannot be tested without DNA. The CDR3 loop spans 18 amino acids. Per germline, CDR1 SGHVS and CDR2 FQNEAQ. The CDR3 loop reads CASSGRTGGYSRDREAFF.

The chain joins TRBV12-3 or TRBV12-4 to TRBJ2-2; without DNA, the TCRdb call of TRBD2 cannot be checked. This CDR3 comprises 15 residues. CDR3 region: CASNLRGSGTGELFF.

V gene TRBV5-1 combines with J gene TRBJ2-1; absent DNA, TCRdb's TRBD1 call cannot be checked. CDR1 SGHRS and CDR2 YFSETQ come from the germline V gene. The CDR3 runs to 13 residues. The CDR3 reads CASSLQGGNEQFF.

The gene calls are TRBV20-1 and TRBJ2-7; lacking DNA, the TRBD2 call made by TCRdb goes unchecked. The CDR3 is made up of 14 amino acids. Germline CDR1 is DFQATT and CDR2 is SNEGSKA (reference sequence). CDR3 sequence: CSAQRLAGVREQYF.